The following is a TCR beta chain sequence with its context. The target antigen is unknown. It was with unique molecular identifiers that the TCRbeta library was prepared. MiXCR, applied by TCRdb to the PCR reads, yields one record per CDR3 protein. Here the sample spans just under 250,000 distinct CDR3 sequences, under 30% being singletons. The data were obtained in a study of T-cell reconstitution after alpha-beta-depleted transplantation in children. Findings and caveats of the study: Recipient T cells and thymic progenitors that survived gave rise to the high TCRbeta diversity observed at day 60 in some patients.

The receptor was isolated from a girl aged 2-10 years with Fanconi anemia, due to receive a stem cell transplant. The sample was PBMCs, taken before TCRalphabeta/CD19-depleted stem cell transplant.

The CDR3 bases are TGTGCCAGCAGTGCGACCGTTATTTACGAGCAGTACTTC. Translated, it gives CASSATVIYEQYF. V gene TRBV2 combines with J gene TRBJ2-7; no firm D call. The CDR3 is 13 amino acids. The V gene's germline CDR1 is SNHLY and CDR2 FYNNEI. V was trimmed by 4 bases and J by 4 bases, leaving 11 bases between them.